This TCR beta chain was sequenced for a study of human T cells and chemical hapten exposure. Study overall: Weekly diphenylcyclopropenone doses were given to patients' scalps across the approximately 24-week study.

TCRdb ran MiXCR on the RACE reads and lists one entry per CDR3 protein. The data show more than 250,000 distinct CDR3 sequences, 7.7% seen once. With V trimmed by 6 bases and J by 4 bases, 8 bases remained unmatched. This CDR3 comprises 14 residues. Per the germline V gene, CDR1 is MGHRA and CDR2 is YSYEKL. A remark on this clonotype: One base away lies a much larger clone, so this may be a sequencing read error.

The time point: pre-sensitization, week 0. Treatment in this sample: therapeutic diphenylcyclopropenone sensitization with weekly scalp DPC. The sample was whole blood, taken in connection with sensitization to the hapten diphenylcyclopropenone (DPC). This chain uses TRBV4-1 with TRBJ1-2, with 7 bases aligning to TRBD1. The receptor comes from a man between 18 and 29 years old with alopecia areata. Some clones in this sample may be carry-over from other donors' samples. The chain's CDR3 is CASSEMEGAYGYTF. In nucleotides, the CDR3 is TGCGCCAGCAGTGAGATGGAGGGGGCCTATGGCTACACCTTC.